The 13 T cell receptor beta chains below were found in one sample sequenced in a study of blood T cell repertoires in COVID-19. Profiled with immunoSEQ multiplex PCR; TCRdb holds only in-frame clones, not every one. The sample lists more than 200,000 clones, 86% occurring once. Sequencing was done on a sample of peripheral blood. The receptors come from a woman aged 45-60 years with acute or convalescent COVID-19.

On this clone itself: The same CDR3 also results from other DNA sequences found in this sample. The genes are TRBV29-1 and TRBJ2-7; possibly TRBD2 for D (5 bases). Germline CDR1 SQVTM, CDR2 ANQGSEA. Trimming removed 7 bases from V and 2 bases from J, with 12 bases in between. The length of the CDR3 is 12 residues. The CDR3 region is CSALRGTYEQYF. The CDR3 nucleotides read TGCAGCGCCCTGAGAGGGACCTACGAGCAGTACTTC.

The J gene is TRBJ1-5, the V gene TRBV6-5; TRBD1 might be the D (5 bases). The CDR3 is 14 amino acids. Germline V CDR1 and CDR2: MNHEY, SVGAGI. Trimming left V 4 bases short and J 3 bases short, with 10 bases between. The CDR3 protein is CASSLTGVNQPQHF. For the CDR3, the DNA is TGTGCCAGCAGTTTAACAGGAGTCAATCAGCCCCAGCATTTT.

The rearrangement joins TRBV2 to TRBJ2-3, with 14 bases aligning to TRBD2. This CDR3 comprises 18 residues. After removal of 5 bases from V and 0 bases from J, the junction contained 7 bases not matched to a gene. The V gene's germline CDR1 is SNHLY and CDR2 FYNNEI. The DNA of the CDR3 is TGTGCCAGCAGTACCTGGACTAGCGGGGGGACTAGCACAGATACGCAGTATTTT. It translates to CASSTWTSGGTSTDTQYF.

This clone has a handful of counts. The chain joins TRBV2 to TRBJ1-2; no definite D call. Germline V gives CDR1 SNHLY, CDR2 FYNNEI. The CDR3 covers 13 residues. V lost 7 bases to trimming and J lost 7 bases, with 16 bases between them. CDR3 amino acids: CASKNGGQAGYTF. Written as DNA, the CDR3 is TGTGCCAGCAAAAACGGAGGCCAGGCTGGCTACACCTTC.

The gene calls are TRBV6-5 and TRBJ2-1, with 7 bases matching TRBD2. Germline V lookup: CDR1 MNHEY, CDR2 SVGAGI. CDR3 size: 11 residues. V lost 11 bases, J lost 15 bases, and 13 bases stayed unmatched. CDR3 loop: CARSTRLAWFF. The CDR3 nucleotides are TGTGCCCGTAGCACCAGACTAGCTTGGTTCTTC.

This clone was detected only once. The V gene is TRBV7-2, the J gene TRBJ2-1; 9 bases are a match to TRBD2. CDR3 length: 15 residues. CDR1 and CDR2 (germline): SGHTA, FQGNSA. With V trimmed by 3 bases and J by 7 bases, 7 bases remained unmatched. The CDR3 coding sequence is TGTGCCAGCAGCTTGTCCGCGGGGGGGAATAATGAGCAGTTCTTC. Its protein product is CASSLSAGGNNEQFF. Variable domain in full (rest from reference TRBV7-2 and TRBJ2-1): GAGVSQSPSNKVTEKGKDVELRCDPISGHTALYWYRQSLGQGLEFLIYFQGNSAPDKSGLPSDRFSAERTGGSVSTLTIQRTQQEDSAVYLCASSLSAGGNNEQFFGPGTRLTVL.

V and J are TRBV11-2 and TRBJ2-1; 8 bases are a match to TRBD2. CDR3 size: 19 residues. Germline CDR1 and CDR2: SGHAT and FQNNGV. J was trimmed by 0 bases and V by 3 bases; bases with no gene match: 13. DNA of the CDR3: TGTGCCAGCAGCTTGCGGGGCGGGGGGCGTCGTAGCTCCTACAATGAGCAGTTCTTC. Translating it yields CASSLRGGGRRSSYNEQFF.

The chain links TRBV19 to TRBJ2-3; 8 positions agree with TRBD2. Looked up from germline, CDR1 is LNHDA and CDR2 is SQIVND (reference sequence). The V gene end was trimmed by 7 bases and the J gene end by 5 bases; junction bases not matched to a gene: 17. The CDR3 length is 17 residues. The DNA of the CDR3 is TGTGCCAGTACCTTATCCCCTAACGGGGGGGCCGGAGATACGCAGTATTTT. Encoded protein: CASTLSPNGGAGDTQYF.

About this clone: The DNA is omitted, as the CDR3 cannot be located on it reliably, and the CDR3 follows TCRdb's listing. The chain is built from TRBV10-1 and TRBJ1-1; the D call in the table, TRBD1, was not verified against the DNA. Germline V gene data show CDR1 as WNHNN and CDR2 as SYGVQD (reference sequence). The CDR3 comprises 14 residues, both ends counted. The chain's CDR3 is CASSTSTGITEAFF.

This clone was recorded only once. This rearrangement joins TRBV11-3 to TRBJ1-1, with D unresolved. With 0 bases removed from V and 5 bases from J, the gap between germline ends came to 7 bases. CDR1 and CDR2 (germline): SGHNT, YENEEA. The CDR3 runs to 13 residues. Here the CDR3 reads CASSLERETEAFF. CDR3 sequence (DNA): TGTGCCAGCAGCTTAGAACGGGAGACTGAAGCTTTCTTT.

The J gene is TRBJ2-7, the V gene TRBV27; TRBD2 is a possible D gene (6 bases). CDR3 size: 13 residues. Germline assignment: CDR1 MNHEY and CDR2 SMNVEV (reference sequence). V lost 5 bases and J lost 2, with 10 bases in between. The CDR3 DNA sequence: TGTGCCAGCAGTCCGGGACTCCCCTACGAGCAGTACTTC. Its protein product is CASSPGLPYEQYF.

On this clone: The junction departs from the called germline gene at one end, perhaps through a read error. V and J are TRBV2 and TRBJ1-2; D unresolved. CDR1 and CDR2 from the germline V gene are SNHLY and FYNNEI. There are 11 residues in the CDR3. The CDR3 nucleotides read TGTGCCAGCAGTGAAGCGTATGACGGGGAATTC. It specifies CASSEAYDGEF.

In this sample, this clone turned up once. This chain joins TRBV7-9 and TRBJ2-7; D gene ambiguous. Germline loops: CDR1 SEHNR, CDR2 FQNEAQ (reference sequence). Trimming took 5 bases from V and 0 from J, leaving 11 bases between them. CDR3 size: 14 residues. For the CDR3, the DNA is TGTGCCAGCAGCCCCGAGTTAAGCTCCTACGAGCAGTACTTC. Encoded protein: CASSPELSSYEQYF.